Listed below are T cell receptor beta chains from one sample, sequenced in a study of T cells after yellow fever vaccination. TCRdb re-called the 5' RACE reads with MiXCR, one entry per CDR3 protein. The sample contains 250,000 to 400,000 distinct CDR3 sequences, around 4.3% of which appear only once. The sample in question was PBMCs, obtained 15 days after the yellow fever booster vaccination. The receptor set was obtained from a young man who received the YFV17D yellow fever vaccine. The CDR3 runs from the conserved cysteine through the conserved F or W. A D gene is named only where the DNA matches it firmly. The size entry is marked missing in some rows and otherwise reads once, few, many or a size class.

abundance	v_gene	j_gene	len	d_gene	CDR3nt	CDR3aa
-	TRBV12-3/TRBV12-4	TRBJ1-2	14	-	TGTGCCAGCAGTTACAACAGGGCTGGCTATGGCTACACCTTC	CASSYNRAGYGYTF
few	TRBV3-1	TRBJ2-3	14	-	TGTGCCAGCAGCCCTTCGACGCGCACAGATACGCAGTATTTT	CASSPSTRTDTQYF
few	TRBV2	TRBJ2-3	14	-	TGTGCCAGCAGGACATCTTCTGGCACAGATACGCAGTATTTT	CASRTSSGTDTQYF
-	TRBV28	TRBJ1-5	13	-	TGTGCCAGCAACAGGTACGGCAATCAGCCCCAGCATTTT	CASNRYGNQPQHF
many	TRBV28	TRBJ2-1	15	-	TGTGCCAGCAGTTTATGGGGTGGGGGAATCGATGAGCAGTTCTTC	CASSLWGGGIDEQFF
-	TRBV23-1	TRBJ2-1	12	-	TGCGCCAGCAGTCAACGAAGCAATGAGCAGTTCTTC	CASSQRSNEQFF
few	TRBV12-3/TRBV12-4	TRBJ2-5	13	-	TGTGCCAGCAGTGACAGGAGGAGGGAGACCCAGTACTTC	CASSDRRRETQYF
many	TRBV29-1	TRBJ2-3	14	TRBD2	TGCAGCGCCACTGCGGGGGGGGCCAGAGATACGCAGTATTTT	CSATAGGARDTQYF
few	TRBV20-1	TRBJ2-5	13	TRBD1	TGCAGTGCTGAGGGACAGTCAAAAGAGACCCAGTACTTC	CSAEGQSKETQYF
-	TRBV5-1	TRBJ2-1	17	TRBD2	TGCGCCAGCAGCCCCGGGACTAGCGCCATTAGGTACAATGAGCAGTTCTTC	CASSPGTSAIRYNEQFF
-	TRBV20-1	TRBJ2-5	12	-	TGCAGTGCCCGCGGACTAACAGAGACCCAGTACTTC	CSARGLTETQYF